The clone carrying this T cell receptor beta chain has ten or more counts. Its antigen is as yet unknown. The data stem from a study of regulatory T cells in long-lasting Graves disease. Regarding the study as a whole: Persistent disease preferred TRBV28, TRBJ1-2 and TRBJ2-5.

Sample time point: newly diagnosed GD, antithyroid drugs for less than 3 months. PBMC-extracted RNA yielded the TCR library. In building TCR beta libraries, iRepertoire HTBI primers were used together with Arm-PCR of CDR3 regions. TCRdb re-derived calls from the multiplex PCR reads in MiXCR, one entry per CDR3 protein. The data contain 350,000 to 450,000 distinct CDR3 sequences, approximately 15% of them singletons. Germline V gene lookup returns CDR1 DFQATT and CDR2 SNEGSKA (reference sequence). This CDR3 region has 14 residues. The ends were cut back, 3 bases at V and 2 bases at J, with 13 bases in the middle. This sample also appeared in a second study, on T cells in Graves' hyperthyroidism and ophthalmopathy. Per that paper: A patient was excluded if there was uncontrolled infection, other autoimmune disease, pregnancy or lactation. TCR CDR3 regions were first amplified by RT-PCR with HTBI primers. Also found in blood were most expanded thyroid clonotypes above 0.001.

This sample comprised peripheral blood mononuclear cells (PBMCs), obtained at new diagnosis, from a patient treated with antithyroid drugs. V is TRBV20-1 and J is TRBJ2-5; TRBD2 is a possible D gene (6 bases). This clonotype originated in a woman in her 40s with Graves disease. The CDR3 spells CSARIQAGQETQYF. The CDR3 nucleotides read TGCAGTGCTAGGATACAGGCGGGGCAAGAGACCCAGTACTTC.